The text below deals with one T cell receptor beta chain. Its antigen remains unidentified. Per-base quality was not reported, and no clone a single base away is much larger than it. In the same sample, other DNA sequences code for this CDR3. CD8 naive samples consisted of CD45RO-negative cells that were positively selected for CCR7, yielding a CD45RA+CCR7+ population without TemRA cells. Donors were healthy HIV-negative adults with no recently reported acute infections or vaccinations. Every donor was a Caucasian adult living in Nashville, Tennessee, USA. Blood was collected by leukapheresis, and PBMCs were isolated by Ficoll-Histopaque density gradient centrifugation and then cryopreserved in liquid nitrogen vapor phase. Analytical flow cytometry was used to check the purity and quantity of each magnetically sorted T cell population. From each sorted fraction, genomic DNA was isolated and quantified by UV absorbance on a Nanodrop 2000c.

The data stem from a study of shared clonotypes between healthy human individuals (dated by TCRdb to 2018 to 2021). With respect to the entire study: The cohort included three men and a couple of women between 18 and 49 years of age. For each donor, CD4 naive and CD4 memory were each given three plates, CD8 naive was given two plates, and CD8 memory was given one plate. The study deeply sequenced blood TCR repertoires of about five healthy adults to estimate repertoire size and the extent of clonotype sharing between individuals. To increase sequencing depth and limit assay-specific biases, different laboratories used diverse techniques to prepare libraries and sequence TCR repertoires. Between about 0.9 and 10 billion PBMCs per donor were obtained by leukapheresis. Paper-wide results and their limitations: The genetic and exposure-history diversity represented was limited by the small number of donors. Naive subsets generally had larger estimated clonotype richness than memory subsets. Sharing across a handful of donors was observed for roughly 5.4% of naive CD4, under 4% of naive CD8, 2% to 2.5% of memory CD4, and around 0.4% of memory CD8 clonotypes. Incomplete sequencing was indicated by rarefaction of sorted-subset datasets, despite the large sequencing depth. Pairwise subsampling indicated that sequencing depth was expected to affect the degree of clonotype sharing among donors. Sampling was restricted to blood, and TCR repertoires in tissues likely differ from the TCR repertoires found in blood. Clonotypes shared by all four sorted-subset donors showed higher generation probabilities than non-shared clonotypes.

TCR CDR3 regions were amplified from genomic DNA by multiplex PCR using the deep immunoSEQ assay. Extracted genomic DNA from each cell subset was distributed evenly across all wells of several immunoSEQ 96-well plates, and each plate was treated as a replicate. For sorted subsets, 150 to 200 ng genomic DNA, equal to 30,000 or so T cell genomes, was loaded into each replicate PCR. Purified libraries were quantified with a Qubit 3.0 fluorometer, sized on a Bioanalyzer 2100, and re-quantified with the KAPA Library Quantification kit. Every immunoSEQ 96-well plate was sequenced on a separate single-read 150-cycle Illumina NextSeq 550 flow cell. As for how the authors treated the data: Because the immunoSEQ output held only junctional sequences and lacked quality scores, the filtering could not match the filtering applied to full-length reads. Sequences were annotated with PyIR, a Python wrapper for IgBLAST v1.9, and V/J genes and CDR3 were assigned using IMGT germline references. Any read was removed if the V/J assignment was weak (E-value above 1e-6), the CDR3 was missing, or the read contained stop codons, out-of-frame junctions, or ambiguous translated residues. V3J clonotypes were defined as sequences sharing the same inferred V gene, J gene, and CDR3 amino acid sequence. Percentage overlap between repertoires was computed as shared unique clonotypes divided by the size of the smaller repertoire. Richness of each repertoire was evaluated using RTK rarefaction, the Chao1 estimator, and Recon v2.1 estimates of unobserved clonotypes. For all TCRbeta clonotypes obtained by the gDNA method from a handful of donors, generation probabilities were computed with OLGA. TCRdb stores this immuneACCESS table with in-frame sequences only. Part of the clones is absent; in the studies checked, under half of the shortfall reflects unresolved V genes, and no reason is known for the rest. D and trimming were read from the DNA, whereas the V and J calls and clone size are those reported in that table. The sample records 800,000 to 950,000 clones, roughly 96% of which are singletons. The ten biggest clones cover around 0.21% of the sample.

CDR1 and CDR2, looked up from the germline V gene, are SGDLS and YYNGEE. Cut back by 0 bases and 6 bases, the V and J ends lie 4 bases apart. The CDR3 goes from the cysteine to the phenylalanine over 12 residues. The retained sequence is limited to the CDR3, 36 bases, with the frame set at the first base. The clonotype comes from a man aged 25-45 years in good health. Sample: naive CD8+ T cells sorted from blood. Reading the label with the study, this specimen's cell subset or site is: CD45RA+CCR7+. The chain couples TRBV9 to TRBJ2-1, with no reliable assignment of the D segment. The DNA sequence reads TGTGCCAGCAGCGTAGTTAGCAATGAGCAGTTCTTC. Its protein product is CASSVVSNEQFF.